This T cell receptor (beta chain) was retrieved from a study of T cell responses to AZD1222 COVID-19 vaccine. Turning to the study itself: Researchers grouped second doses given at about 4 or about 12 weeks into one pool.

This clone has only a few counts. TCRdb keeps only in-frame clones here, not all; method: immunoSEQ multiplex PCR. Of roughly 150,000 clones in the sample, approximately 92% were seen once. The sequencing used peripheral blood, collected on day 0 of AZD1222 vaccination. The receptor was isolated from an adult in good health.

CDR3 sequence reads: CASSEAGWREGYTF. The CDR3 bases are TGTGCCAGCAGTGAAGCGGGCTGGCGTGAGGGCTACACCTTC. The rearrangement joins TRBV6-1 to TRBJ1-2; D not certain. The CDR3 loop spans 14 amino acids. CDR1 is MNHNS and CDR2 is SASEGT in the germline V gene. V lost 0 bases to trimming and J lost 8 bases, with 13 bases between them.